This TCR beta chain was observed in a study of CD8+ T cells in alopecia areata. This clone was recorded a few times. Its antigen is undetermined. Overall study findings and caveats: Sequencing of scalp samples also captures resident alphabeta T cells of normal skin.

RNA was isolated and reverse transcribed to cDNA, the sequencing template. Data came from immunoSEQ multiplex PCR; TCRdb stores just in-frame clones and leaves some out. The sample consists of approximately 120,000 clones, about 50% of them appearing once. The CDR3 extends over 19 amino acids. The sequenced sample was NKG2D-low CD8+ T cells sorted from blood. The V and J genes are TRBV21-1 and TRBJ1-5; the table's TRBD1 call for D was not verified on the DNA. TRBV21-1 is reported as a pseudogene. The receptor was isolated from a human donor with alopecia areata. This CDR3 is CASSNSGTGKAYSNQPQHF. CDR3 bases: TGTGCCAGCAGCAATTCCGGGACAGGGAAGGCCTATAGCAATCAGCCCCAGCATTTT.